This T cell receptor beta chain derives from a study of blood T cell repertoires in COVID-19. About the research overall: The United States, Italy and Spain supplied acute and convalescent COVID-19 samples. Nucleic acid was either cDNA or gDNA, and it came from T cells, B-cell-depleted T cells, or PBMCs.

The CDR3 is 15 amino acids. The trim removed 5 bases at V and 10 bases at J, leaving 10 bases unmatched. CDR1 is LGHNA and CDR2 is YSLEER in the germline V gene. Under the authors' procedure: Reference gene primer amplification gave nucleated cell count estimates. Some clones are missing from TCRdb's copy, which holds only in-frame ones; the method was immunoSEQ multiplex PCR. The V and J calls and clone size were taken over from that table, and D and trimming were inferred from the DNA. The sample holds approximately 230,000 clones; 80% to 90% are singletons and the top ten take approximately 1.4%. The clonotype originates from a man at least 80 years old with acute or convalescent COVID-19. The chain links TRBV4-3 to TRBJ2-1, with TRBD2 identical over 11 bases. The sequencing input was peripheral blood. The DNA for the CDR3 is TGCGCCAGCAGCGAAACTAGCGGGAGTCTCCGGGAGCAGTTCTTC. Its protein is CASSETSGSLREQFF.